These T cell receptor beta chains were read from a single sample in a study of T cell repertoires in cytomegalovirus infection. Their antigens are not known. TCRdb used MiXCR to reprocess the reads, holding one entry per CDR3 protein. Of approximately 110,000 distinct CDR3 sequences in the sample, more than 25% were seen once. This specimen consisted of CD8+ T cells from cultured PBMCs, obtained from culture after CMV antigen stimulation. These receptors all come from a human donor in good health (CMV status not recorded). Some clones in this sample may be carry-over from other donors' samples. CDR3s leave out the opening cysteine and the closing phenylalanine or tryptophan. The order of the fields is CDR3 protein, V gene, J gene.

cdr3_aa: ASSLKQGGETQY
v_call: TRBV7-8
j_call: TRBJ2-5

cdr3_aa: ASSLARLAREAF
v_call: TRBV7-8
j_call: TRBJ1-1

cdr3_aa: ASSPGGQASYEQY
v_call: TRBV4-1
j_call: TRBJ2-7

cdr3_aa: ASSEDVEGPYT
v_call: TRBV6-1
j_call: TRBJ1-2

cdr3_aa: ASSSRTGFTGELF
v_call: TRBV6-2/TRBV6-3
j_call: TRBJ2-2

cdr3_aa: ASSYRSPLGANVLT
v_call: TRBV6-6
j_call: TRBJ2-6

cdr3_aa: ASSLGTGGEGYGYT
v_call: TRBV27
j_call: TRBJ1-2

cdr3_aa: ASSLGLAGGTSYNEQF
v_call: TRBV7-2
j_call: TRBJ2-1

cdr3_aa: ASSFVLNQPQH
v_call: TRBV28
j_call: TRBJ1-5

cdr3_aa: SVETGENLSEQY
v_call: TRBV29-1
j_call: TRBJ2-7

cdr3_aa: ASSAPWGSTDTQY
v_call: TRBV7-1
j_call: TRBJ2-3

cdr3_aa: ASSYLGAGQPQH
v_call: TRBV6-5
j_call: TRBJ1-5

cdr3_aa: ASSQWGTSADTQY
v_call: TRBV4-1
j_call: TRBJ2-3

cdr3_aa: ASSPYPWGTGGDGYGYT
v_call: TRBV7-2
j_call: TRBJ1-2

cdr3_aa: ASSLQGVYQPQH
v_call: TRBV6-2/TRBV6-3
j_call: TRBJ1-5

cdr3_aa: ASSSSYRPPDTNTGELF
v_call: TRBV28
j_call: TRBJ2-2

cdr3_aa: ASSPTGRWYSGNTIY
v_call: TRBV4-1
j_call: TRBJ1-3

cdr3_aa: ASSRGTSPHEQY
v_call: TRBV7-9
j_call: TRBJ2-7

cdr3_aa: ASSYSKGLDRGNTGELF
v_call: TRBV6-5
j_call: TRBJ2-2

cdr3_aa: ASSPTGNLDNEQF
v_call: TRBV5-6
j_call: TRBJ2-1

cdr3_aa: ASSTPEPVSSYNEQF
v_call: TRBV7-6
j_call: TRBJ2-1

cdr3_aa: ASSPAGANVLT
v_call: TRBV7-9
j_call: TRBJ2-6

cdr3_aa: ASSPNDGTQY
v_call: TRBV12-3/TRBV12-4
j_call: TRBJ2-3

cdr3_aa: ATEQGETQY
v_call: TRBV6-1
j_call: TRBJ2-5

cdr3_aa: ASSNGGGNSPLH
v_call: TRBV6-5
j_call: TRBJ1-6

cdr3_aa: ASSSGAGTGSPNEQF
v_call: TRBV7-6
j_call: TRBJ2-1

cdr3_aa: SAGRVSSNQPQH
v_call: TRBV20-1
j_call: TRBJ1-5

cdr3_aa: ASSPPAGTEAETQY
v_call: TRBV7-9
j_call: TRBJ2-5

cdr3_aa: ASSQGGLRTDTQY
v_call: TRBV7-6
j_call: TRBJ2-3

cdr3_aa: ASGLDLRRTEAF
v_call: TRBV12-5
j_call: TRBJ1-1

cdr3_aa: ASSQGPYSYEQY
v_call: TRBV7-2
j_call: TRBJ2-7

cdr3_aa: ASSYSIEVQGDNEKLF
v_call: TRBV6-5
j_call: TRBJ1-4

cdr3_aa: ASSWESDRPSTDTQY
v_call: TRBV5-1
j_call: TRBJ2-3

cdr3_aa: AIRETGLGTEAF
v_call: TRBV10-3
j_call: TRBJ1-1

cdr3_aa: ASSDYSVGTQY
v_call: TRBV25-1
j_call: TRBJ2-3

cdr3_aa: ASKGNPAYPENQPQH
v_call: TRBV19
j_call: TRBJ1-5

cdr3_aa: ASSPRGGGPDEQF
v_call: TRBV7-6
j_call: TRBJ2-1

cdr3_aa: ASSRFPTETSTEAF
v_call: TRBV4-1
j_call: TRBJ1-1

cdr3_aa: ASSSTGRDYNEQF
v_call: TRBV7-9
j_call: TRBJ2-1

cdr3_aa: SARDRTIEQY
v_call: TRBV20-1
j_call: TRBJ2-7

cdr3_aa: ASSQDPSRIADTF
v_call: TRBV4-1
j_call: TRBJ1-1

cdr3_aa: ASSLGYPINTEAF
v_call: TRBV7-2
j_call: TRBJ1-1

cdr3_aa: SVPGNTEAF
v_call: TRBV29-1
j_call: TRBJ1-1

cdr3_aa: ASSQVLGSPYEQY
v_call: TRBV4-1
j_call: TRBJ2-7

cdr3_aa: ASSPGTGGGQY
v_call: TRBV7-2
j_call: TRBJ2-7

cdr3_aa: ASSGDTGELF
v_call: TRBV11-1
j_call: TRBJ2-2

cdr3_aa: SVPKTSGGAYEQF
v_call: TRBV29-1
j_call: TRBJ2-1

cdr3_aa: ASSYLQGSTEAF
v_call: TRBV19
j_call: TRBJ1-1

cdr3_aa: ASSLRSAGYEGTDTQY
v_call: TRBV27
j_call: TRBJ2-3

cdr3_aa: ASSYSTSGSYNEQF
v_call: TRBV6-5
j_call: TRBJ2-1